This TCR beta chain was obtained from a study of T cell responses to AZD1222 COVID-19 vaccine. Germline CDR1 and CDR2: MNHEY and SMNVEV (reference sequence). The CDR3 covers 14 residues. Trimming cost V 6 bases and J 8 bases, with 14 bases left between them. Regarding this clone: The antigen remains unidentified.

Study findings and constraints: At baseline, seropositivity was found in only six or seven AZD1222 recipients. Sampled repertoires all dated from after the peak T cell response. Most donors were white British and more were female, and clonal diversity was possibly underestimated. Unmutated variant regions are reportedly targeted by nearly half of spike-specific TCRs.

Only in-frame clones appear in the TCRdb table, and some are missing; sequencing was by immunoSEQ multiplex PCR. In the table there are about 140,000 clones, about 90% of which are singletons. The sequence was collected from an adult in good health. Sequences were derived from peripheral blood, sampled on day 0 of AZD1222 vaccination. V gene TRBV27 combines with J gene TRBJ1-6; D possibly corresponds to TRBD1 (5 bases). The chain's CDR3 is CASRSPGTYSPLHF. In DNA, the CDR3 is TGTGCCAGCAGGTCGCCCGGGACTTATTCACCCCTCCACTTT.